This TCR beta chain appears in the sequencing data of a study of shared clonotypes between healthy human individuals. The study, taken as a whole, reports: The represented genetic and exposure-history diversity was limited by the small number of donors. Clonotypes that were shared across a handful of donors made up roughly 5.2% of naive CD4 clonotypes.

Sorted-subset replicate PCRs used 200 ng DNA, approximately 30,000 T cell genomes. Profiling relied on immunoSEQ multiplex PCR, and the TCRdb table lists in-frame clones only, not all of them. The sample lists around 640,000 clones; about 96% were seen once. Terminally differentiated effector memory CD45RA+ cells were left out of the naive CD8 fraction, which was CD45RO-negative and positively selected for CCR7. Nashville, Tennessee was home to all donors, who were Caucasian adults. The germline V gene encodes CDR1 MRHNA and CDR2 SNTAGT. The CDR3 spans 16 residues. Unmatched junction bases numbered 8, after V lost 6 bases and J lost 7 bases. Details on this clone: Its antigen is not known.

This sequence originates from a woman aged 30 to 39 in good health. The sequencing sample was made of naive CD8+ T cells sorted from blood. The chain is built from TRBV6-4 and TRBJ2-2, with TRBD2 matching 13 bases. DNA for the CDR3: TGTGCCAGCAGACAAGGGACTAGCGGGACCTTCGGGGAGCTGTTTTTT. Protein: CASRQGTSGTFGELFF.